This T cell receptor beta chain comes out of a study of blood T cell repertoires in COVID-19. Study as a whole: Sources were T cells, B-cell-depleted T cells, or PBMCs; the material itself was cDNA or gDNA.

The CDR3 has 16 amino acids. Per germline, CDR1 LNHDA and CDR2 SQIVND (reference sequence). With 4 bases clipped from V and 3 bases from J, the junction kept 5 bases outside the gene matches. The method was immunoSEQ multiplex PCR; TCRdb's version includes in-frame clones alone and lacks a portion of them. Of 300,000 to 400,000 clones listed, over 75% were seen once; the top ten hold less than 5.5%. V gene TRBV19 combines with J gene TRBJ1-5; 11 bases are shared with TRBD1. Specimen: PBMCs or T cells enriched from blood (not recorded which). This receptor was taken from a man aged 25 to 40 who had recovered from COVID-19. DNA of the CDR3: TGTGCCAGTAGTAGGGCGGGACAGGGGGACAATCAGCCCCAGCATTTT. This encodes CASSRAGQGDNQPQHF.